This TCR beta chain was obtained from a study of low-dose radiotherapy and immunotherapy resistance in tumors. Time point defined: after trial treatment. Noted treatment: LDRT plus nivolumab, ipilimumab, low-dose cyclophosphamide and aspirin (RACIN trial). Donors, who were enrolled in a single-arm phase I dose-escalation trial, received nivolumab, ipilimumab, aspirin, low-dose cyclophosphamide and low-dose radiotherapy. TCRs underwent 20 PCR cycles of amplification with a constant-region primer and V-primer adapter. TCRdb re-derived calls from the reads in MiXCR, one entry per CDR3 protein. The top ten clones hold roughly 8.2% of a sample with roughly 50,000 distinct CDR3 sequences, 33% of them seen once. This TCR was recovered from a male donor with rectosigmoid adenocarcinoma. Specimen: PBMCs, collected after low-dose radiotherapy plus immunotherapy.

The CDR3 reads CASSPGPQNEQFF. Here the CDR3 DNA reads TGTGCCAGCTCACCGGGACCGCAGAATGAGCAGTTCTTC. This chain joins TRBV18 and TRBJ2-1, with D perhaps TRBD1 or TRBD2 (5 bases each). The CDR3 has 13 residues. The V gene lost 3 bases and the J gene lost 7 bases, with 10 bases spanning the gap. Germline CDR1 KGHSH, CDR2 LQKENI.